One sample yielded the 27 T cell receptor beta chains listed below, sequenced in a study of blood T cell repertoires in COVID-19. Using immunoSEQ multiplex PCR, the repertoire was profiled, and TCRdb retains in-frame clones only, with some absent. This sample has tens of thousands of clones, with roughly 70% found just once. Sequences were obtained from peripheral blood. All receptors come from a man aged 70-80 years with COVID-19, enrolled during active disease.

The table lists this clone with a count of one. The chain has TRBV19 and TRBJ1-5; TRBD1 is a possible D gene (5 bases). V lost 3 bases to trimming and J lost 5 bases, with 11 bases between them. The CDR3 spans 14 residues. Germline V lookup: CDR1 LNHDA, CDR2 SQIVND (reference sequence). The CDR3 loop is CASSIRTGHQPQHF. The CDR3 DNA reads TGTGCCAGTAGTATTAGAACAGGCCATCAGCCCCAGCATTTT.

The rearrangement uses TRBV7-8 and TRBJ1-5, with D uncertain. Germline CDR1 reads SGHVS; CDR2 reads FQNEAQ. This CDR3 comprises 15 residues. The germline V and J ends were trimmed by 1 base and 1 base, with 8 bases remaining between them. CDR3 in DNA: TGTGCCAGCAGCTTAGGAAGTCGGAGCAATCAGCCCCAGCATTTT. Protein sequence: CASSLGSRSNQPQHF.

This rearrangement joins TRBV20-1 to TRBJ1-5; the D gene is possibly TRBD1 (5 bases). V was cut by 3 bases and J by 5 bases, with 11 bases left in between. CDR3 length: 13 residues. The germline gives CDR1 DFQATT, CDR2 SNEGSKA (reference sequence). CDR3: CSASMGGDQPQHF. The CDR3 DNA sequence: TGCAGTGCTAGTATGGGGGGAGATCAGCCCCAGCATTTT.

This clone was seen just once. This chain connects TRBV4-2 to TRBJ2-1, with a tentative D call TRBD1 (5 bases). V lost 0 bases and J 7 bases, leaving 7 bases between the germline ends. In germline, CDR1 is LGHNA, CDR2 YNFKEQ. The length of the CDR3 is 13 residues. The CDR3 loop reads CASSQDRVNEQFF. The CDR3 DNA reads TGTGCCAGCAGCCAAGACAGGGTGAATGAGCAGTTCTTC.

The chain employs TRBV5-6 and TRBJ2-5, with TRBD1 identical over 9 bases. The CDR3 is 15 amino acids. V lost 6 bases and J lost 5; bases outside the gene matches: 11. Germline lookup yields CDR1 SGHDT and CDR2 YYEEEE. The CDR3 spells CASTSGGQGLETQYF. CDR3 sequence (DNA): TGTGCCAGCACATCTGGGGGACAGGGTTTGGAGACCCAGTACTTC.

The chain uses TRBV18 and TRBJ1-4, with 8 bases fitting TRBD1. The junction had 10 bases not matched to a gene; V was cut back by 4 bases and J by 6 bases. There are 16 residues in the CDR3. CDR1 is KGHSH and CDR2 is LQKENI in the germline V gene. This CDR3 reads CASSLNTQGVDEKLFF. DNA for the CDR3: TGTGCCAGCTCACTGAATACACAGGGGGTAGATGAAAAACTGTTTTTT.

The chain uses TRBV27 and TRBJ2-7; 11 nucleotides line up with TRBD2. This CDR3 has 15 residues. Germline loops: CDR1 MNHEY, CDR2 SMNVEV (reference sequence). V trimming: 4 bases; J trimming: 2 bases; junction bases outside the gene matches: 4. CDR3 sequence: CASSSPGLAAYEQYF. The DNA for the CDR3 is TGTGCCAGCAGTTCTCCGGGACTAGCGGCCTACGAGCAGTACTTC.

This chain uses TRBV4-2 with TRBJ1-3; D gene unclear. V lost 0 bases and J lost 0, with 12 bases in between. CDR3 length: 17 amino acids. Germline V lookup: CDR1 LGHNA, CDR2 YNFKEQ. The CDR3 sequence: CASSQDQARISGNTIYF. CDR3 bases: TGTGCCAGCAGCCAAGATCAGGCCCGGATCTCTGGAAACACCATATATTTT.

The chain recombines TRBV19 with TRBJ1-2, with 10 positions matching TRBD1. V lost 7 bases, J lost 3 bases, and 8 bases stayed unmatched. Looked up from germline, CDR1 is LNHDA and CDR2 is SQIVND (reference sequence). This CDR3 has 15 amino acids. DNA for the CDR3: TGTGCCAGTACCGAGACAGGGGGCTCTTACTATGGCTACACCTTC. Its translation: CASTETGGSYYGYTF.

CDR3 loop: CASSSGTPYEQYF. CDR3 sequence (DNA): TGTGCCAGCAGCTCCGGGACACCCTACGAGCAGTACTTC. The chain links TRBV5-6 to TRBJ2-7, with TRBD1 as a possible D gene (6 bases). This CDR3 region has 13 residues. The germline gives CDR1 SGHDT, CDR2 YYEEEE. V gave up 3 bases and J gave up 2 bases, with 9 bases separating them.

The CDR3 loop reads CASSQEKSEQFF. The CDR3 DNA reads TGTGCCAGCAGCCAAGAGAAGAGTGAGCAGTTCTTC. The chain is built from TRBV4-2 and TRBJ2-1; D uncertain. The CDR3 loop spans 12 amino acids. Germline CDR1 and CDR2: LGHNA and YNFKEQ. Trimming removed 0 bases at V and 9 bases at J, with 6 bases between.

The chain combines TRBV15 with TRBJ1-1; the D gene is possibly TRBD1 (5 bases). Trimming removed 0 bases from V and 1 base from J, with 12 bases in between. Germline CDR1 reads LNHNV; CDR2 reads YYDKDF (reference sequence). CDR3 length equals 16 residues. This CDR3 is CATSRDRRGWNTEAFF. CDR3 in DNA: TGTGCCACCAGCAGAGATCGGCGGGGGTGGAACACTGAAGCTTTCTTT. Complete variable domain (other parts from reference TRBV15 and TRBJ1-1): DAMVIQNPRYQVTQFGKPVTLSCSQTLNHNVMYWYQQKSSQAPKLLFHYYDKDFNNEADTPDNFQSRRPNTSFCFLDIRSPGLGDTAMYLCATSRDRRGWNTEAFFGQGTRLTVV.

V and J are TRBV5-4 and TRBJ1-1; perhaps TRBD1 as D (6 bases). V was cut by 1 base and J by 3 bases, with 7 bases left in between. CDR1 and CDR2 from the germline V gene are SGHNT and YYREEE (reference sequence). The CDR3 loop spans 13 amino acids. CDR3: CASSLYRDTEAFF. CDR3 in DNA: TGTGCCAGCAGCTTGTACAGGGACACTGAAGCTTTCTTT.

This sequence joins TRBV2 and TRBJ2-1; D not certain. The CDR3 consists of 11 residues. Trimming pared 6 bases from V and 5 bases from J, leaving 5 bases between. Germline CDR1 and CDR2: SNHLY and FYNNEI. CDR3 in DNA: TGTGCCAGCAGCCAGAACAATGAGCAGTTCTTC. It is translated as CASSQNNEQFF.

This clone was recorded only once. This chain joins TRBV5-5 and TRBJ1-6; the D is unclear. The length of the CDR3 is 13 residues. The germline CDR1 and CDR2 sequences are SGHKS and YYEKEE (reference sequence). Trimming took 4 bases from V and 8 from J, leaving 10 bases between them. CDR3 amino acids: CASSPRLDSPLHF. As DNA, the CDR3 is TGTGCCAGCAGCCCGCGGTTGGATTCACCCCTCCACTTT.

This chain links TRBV18 with TRBJ1-1; possible D gene TRBD1, 5 bases. The ends were cut back, 4 bases at V and 1 base at J, with 7 bases in the middle. Per the germline V gene, CDR1 is KGHSH and CDR2 is LQKENI. The CDR3 has 13 amino acids. The CDR3 bases are TGTGCCAGCTCACTGACAGAGAACACTGAAGCTTTCTTT. Translating it yields CASSLTENTEAFF.

The chain is built from TRBV5-6 and TRBJ1-4; D is perhaps TRBD1 (5 bases). The V end lost 4 bases, the J end lost 0 bases, and 10 bases lay between the germline ends. The CDR3 runs to 15 residues. Germline V CDR1 and CDR2: SGHDT, YYEEEE. In nucleotides, the CDR3 is TGTGCCAGCAGCGGGGGACTTTCAACTAATGAAAAACTGTTTTTT. The encoded protein is CASSGGLSTNEKLFF.

V and J are TRBV7-2 and TRBJ2-1, with 15 bases that match TRBD2. The CDR3 runs to 19 residues. The V gene end was trimmed by 6 bases and the J gene end by 0 bases; junction bases not matched to a gene: 9. Germline V gene lookup returns CDR1 SGHTA and CDR2 FQGNSA. CDR3 protein: CASRRPGTSGRSSYNEQFF. The DNA of the CDR3 is TGTGCCAGCAGACGCCCCGGGACTAGCGGGAGGAGCTCCTACAATGAGCAGTTCTTC.

The CDR3 bases are TGTGCCACCAGCGGGACGTATAGCGGGAGTATAAGCGAGCAGTACTTC. It codes for CATSGTYSGSISEQYF. The chain recombines TRBV15 with TRBJ2-7; 9 nucleotides line up with TRBD2. Trimming removed 5 bases from V and 6 bases from J; junction bases left unmatched: 14. The CDR3 has 16 amino acids. Germline loops: CDR1 LNHNV, CDR2 YYDKDF (reference sequence).

The chain has TRBV3-1 (or the pseudogene TRBV3-2) and TRBJ2-3, with 10 nucleotides matching TRBD2. The germline V gene has CDR1 LGHDT and CDR2 YNNKEL (reference sequence). Trimming took 1 base from V and 2 from J; bases not matched to a gene: 3. The CDR3 is 16 residues long. The CDR3 region is CASSQGTSGHTDTQYF. In DNA, the CDR3 is TGTGCCAGCAGCCAAGGGACTAGCGGCCACACAGATACGCAGTATTTT.

V usage is TRBV7-9 and J usage is TRBJ2-4, with TRBD2 identical over 8 bases. Germline-derived CDR1 and CDR2 are SEHNR and FQNEAQ (reference sequence). The CDR3 runs 14 residues. V lost 5 bases to trimming and J lost 5 bases; unmatched junction nucleotides: 5. As DNA, the CDR3 is TGTGCCAGCAGCCTCGGGAGGGCCCAAAACATTCAGTACTTC. Its protein product is CASSLGRAQNIQYF.

This clone came up once. This sequence joins TRBV28 and TRBJ2-5; the match to TRBD2 covers 7 bases. The ends lost 1 base at V and 5 bases at J; junction bases unmatched: 7. The CDR3 is 15 residues long. In germline, CDR1 is MDHEN, CDR2 SYDVKM. In nucleotides, the CDR3 is TGTGCCAGCAGTTTATTGGCGGGAGTCGGGGAGACCCAGTACTTC. It translates to CASSLLAGVGETQYF. The full variable domain, with the rest looked up from reference TRBV28 and TRBJ2-5, is DVKVTQSSRYLVKRTGEKVFLECVQDMDHENMFWYRQDPGLGLRLIYFSYDVKMKEKGDIPEGYSVSREKKERFSLILESASTNQTSMYLCASSLLAGVGETQYFGPGTRLLVL.

The chain is built from TRBV30 and TRBJ2-6; 11 nucleotides agree with TRBD1. CDR3 length: 17 residues. The germline V gene has CDR1 GTSNPN and CDR2 SVGIG (reference sequence). Trimming at V came to 3 bases and at J to 4 bases, leaving 8 bases not matched to a gene. CDR3 bases: TGTGCCTGGAGCCCAGGACAGGGGGCGCGAGGGGCCAACGTCCTGACTTTC. This gives the protein CAWSPGQGARGANVLTF.

The V gene is TRBV4-2, the J gene TRBJ1-1; TRBD1 agrees at 7 bases. The CDR3 loop spans 15 amino acids. With 2 bases clipped from V and 5 bases from J, the junction kept 8 bases outside the gene matches. Germline V CDR1 and CDR2: LGHNA, YNFKEQ. DNA of the CDR3: TGTGCCAGCAGCCAACCCCCGACAGGGCAAACTGAAGCTTTCTTT. The encoded protein is CASSQPPTGQTEAFF.

The chain recombines TRBV6-5 with TRBJ1-6; 10 bases agree with TRBD1. V shed 6 bases and J 9 bases; nucleotides not matched to a gene: 8. This CDR3 comprises 15 residues. Germline CDR1 MNHEY, CDR2 SVGAGI. The CDR3 nucleotides read TGTGCCAGCAGCCTAAAGGGACAGGGGACTTCACCCCTCCACTTT. This gives the protein CASSLKGQGTSPLHF.

The chain uses TRBV9 and TRBJ2-5; TRBD2 matches at 10 bases. CDR1 is SGDLS, CDR2 YYNGEE, per germline. The V gene end was trimmed by 4 bases and the J gene end by 5 bases; junction bases not matched to a gene: 11. The CDR3 is 16 amino acids. The CDR3 sequence is CASSPGGVAGGETQYF. CDR3 DNA: TGTGCCAGCAGCCCCGGGGGGGTAGCGGGAGGCGAGACCCAGTACTTC.

This clone was detected only once. J is TRBJ1-1 and V is TRBV27, with a possible D match to TRBD1 (6 bases). Trimming shortened V by 5 bases and J by 3 bases, and 13 bases separated the two germline ends. Germline V gives CDR1 MNHEY, CDR2 SMNVEV (reference sequence). This CDR3 contains 14 residues. This CDR3 reads CASSPRGGYTEAFF. The CDR3 bases are TGTGCCAGCAGTCCAAGGGGGGGGTACACTGAAGCTTTCTTT.